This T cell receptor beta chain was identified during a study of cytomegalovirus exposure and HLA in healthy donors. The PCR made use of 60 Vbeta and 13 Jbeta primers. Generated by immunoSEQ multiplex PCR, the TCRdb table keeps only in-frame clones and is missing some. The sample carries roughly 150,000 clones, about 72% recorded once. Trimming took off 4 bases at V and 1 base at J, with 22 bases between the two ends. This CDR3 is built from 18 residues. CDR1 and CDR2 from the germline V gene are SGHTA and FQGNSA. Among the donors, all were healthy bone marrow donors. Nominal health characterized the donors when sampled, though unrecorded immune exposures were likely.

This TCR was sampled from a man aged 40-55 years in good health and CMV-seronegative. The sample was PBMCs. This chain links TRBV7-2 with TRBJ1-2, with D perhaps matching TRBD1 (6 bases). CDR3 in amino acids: CASSSEGDNRRVNYGYTF. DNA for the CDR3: TGTGCCAGCAGCTCAGAAGGGGACAATCGGCGGGTTAACTATGGCTACACCTTC.